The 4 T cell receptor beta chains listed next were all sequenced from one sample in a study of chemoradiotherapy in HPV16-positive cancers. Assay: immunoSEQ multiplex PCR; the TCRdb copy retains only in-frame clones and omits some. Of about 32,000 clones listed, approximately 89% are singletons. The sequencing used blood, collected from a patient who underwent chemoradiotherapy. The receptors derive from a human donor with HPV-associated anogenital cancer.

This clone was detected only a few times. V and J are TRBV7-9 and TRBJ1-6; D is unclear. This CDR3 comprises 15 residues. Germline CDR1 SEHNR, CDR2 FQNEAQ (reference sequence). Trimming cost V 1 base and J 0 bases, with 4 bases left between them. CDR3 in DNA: TGTGCCAGCAGCTTAGACAGCTCCTATAATTCACCCCTCCACTTT. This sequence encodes CASSLDSSYNSPLHF.

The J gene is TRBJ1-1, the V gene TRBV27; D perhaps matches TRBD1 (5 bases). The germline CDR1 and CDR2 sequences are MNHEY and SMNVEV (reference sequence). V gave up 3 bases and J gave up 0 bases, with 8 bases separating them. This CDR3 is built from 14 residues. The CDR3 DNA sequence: TGTGCCAGCAGTTTCCGGGGCATGAACACTGAAGCTTTCTTT. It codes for CASSFRGMNTEAFF.

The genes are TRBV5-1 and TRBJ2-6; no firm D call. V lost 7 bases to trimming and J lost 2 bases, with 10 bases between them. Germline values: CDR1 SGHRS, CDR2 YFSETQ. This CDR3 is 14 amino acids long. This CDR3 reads CASAKVAGANVLTF. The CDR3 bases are TGCGCCAGCGCCAAAGTAGCTGGGGCCAACGTCCTGACTTTC.

The CDR3, as DNA: TGTGCCAGCAGCCCCCCGGGGGGAAGGCCAGCTTTCTTT. This gives the protein CASSPPGGRPAFF. The V call is TRBV14, the J call TRBJ1-1; possible D gene TRBD1, 5 bases. Germline CDR1 and CDR2: SGHDN and FVKESK. V was cut by 4 bases and J by 10 bases, with 16 bases left in between. The CDR3 loop spans 13 amino acids.